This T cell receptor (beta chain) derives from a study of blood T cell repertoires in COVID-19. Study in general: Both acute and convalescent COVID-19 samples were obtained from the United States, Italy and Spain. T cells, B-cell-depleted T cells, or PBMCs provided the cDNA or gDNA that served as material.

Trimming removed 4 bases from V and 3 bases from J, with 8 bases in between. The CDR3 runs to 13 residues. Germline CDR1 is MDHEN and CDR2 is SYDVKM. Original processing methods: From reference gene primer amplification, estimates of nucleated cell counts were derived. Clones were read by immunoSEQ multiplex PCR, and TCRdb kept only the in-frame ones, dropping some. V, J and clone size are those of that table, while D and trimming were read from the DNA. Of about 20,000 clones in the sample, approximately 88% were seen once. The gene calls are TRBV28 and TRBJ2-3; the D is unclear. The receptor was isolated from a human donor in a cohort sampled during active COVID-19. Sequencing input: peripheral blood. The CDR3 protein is CASSSVFTDTQYF. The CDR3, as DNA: TGTGCCAGCAGTTCGGTGTTTACAGATACGCAGTATTTT.